The 17 T cell receptor beta chains given below trace back to one sample, sequenced in a study of blood T cell repertoires in COVID-19. Clones were sequenced by immunoSEQ multiplex PCR, and TCRdb holds only the in-frame ones, with some missing. The sample records 450,000 to 500,000 clones, roughly 88% being singletons. The specimen was peripheral blood. The receptors shown here come from a human donor in a cohort sampled during active COVID-19.

The rearrangement joins TRBV30 to TRBJ1-6; D call uncertain. Germline CDR1 and CDR2: GTSNPN and SVGIG (reference sequence). V was clipped by 0 bases and J by 8 bases, with 5 bases between them. This CDR3 has 12 residues. The CDR3 nucleotides read TGTGCCTGGAGTGTTCTTTATTCACCCCTCCACTTT. Amino acids: CAWSVLYSPLHF.

The rearrangement uses TRBV6-5 and TRBJ2-5, with TRBD1 identical over 7 bases. CDR3 length: 15 amino acids. Germline CDR1 and CDR2: MNHEY and SVGAGI. Germline trimming cut 2 bases from V and 7 bases from J; bases unmatched to any gene: 10. CDR3 nucleotides: TGTGCCAGCAGTTACAGGGGGCCCGACGACCGGACCCAGTACTTC. This gives the protein CASSYRGPDDRTQYF.

This chain links TRBV3-1 (or the pseudogene TRBV3-2) with TRBJ2-2, with 9 bases identical to TRBD2. Germline CDR1 is LGHDT and CDR2 is YNNKEL (reference sequence). Trimming cost V 2 bases and J 4 bases; bases outside gene matches: 14. This CDR3 region has 19 residues. CDR3 DNA sequence: TGTGCCAGCAGCCAACGACTAGCGGACTCCTTGCGGAGCACCGGGGAGCTGTTTTTT. Protein: CASSQRLADSLRSTGELFF.

This clone was seen only once. The V and J genes are TRBV28 and TRBJ2-1; tentatively, D is TRBD1 (6 bases). The CDR3 runs 15 residues. Germline CDR1 and CDR2: MDHEN and SYDVKM. Trimming stripped 5 bases from V and 15 bases from J, with 26 bases between. The DNA for the CDR3 is TGTGCCAGCAGTCCTCCCCTCACCGGACAGAGCCTGGGGTTCTTC. Protein product: CASSPPLTGQSLGFF.

The chain is built from TRBV6-5 and TRBJ1-1, with 8 bases that match TRBD1. Germline V lookup: CDR1 MNHEY, CDR2 SVGAGI. The V gene end was trimmed by 7 bases and the J gene end by 1 base; junction bases not matched to a gene: 8. The CDR3 extends over 15 amino acids. This CDR3 is CASTLNRGTNTEAFF. The DNA of the CDR3 is TGTGCCAGCACCCTAAACAGGGGGACGAACACTGAAGCTTTCTTT.

This chain uses TRBV9 with TRBJ2-2; 13 nucleotides match TRBD2. Germline V gene sequence: CDR1 SGDLS, CDR2 YYNGEE. Trimming removed 3 bases from V and 2 bases from J; junction bases left unmatched: 4. This CDR3 is built from 17 residues. The CDR3 DNA sequence: TGTGCCAGCAGCGCCACGGGACTAGCGGGAAACACCGGGGAGCTGTTTTTT. Protein: CASSATGLAGNTGELFF.

The rearrangement joins TRBV19 to TRBJ2-1; the D is unclear. The V end was cut by 8 bases, the J end by 2 bases, with 7 bases between. This CDR3 contains 12 residues. The germline gives CDR1 LNHDA, CDR2 SQIVND (reference sequence). CDR3 DNA sequence: TGTGCCAGTCGGAGAACCTACAATGAGCAGTTCTTC. Protein: CASRRTYNEQFF.

V and J are TRBV15 and TRBJ1-2; 8 bases fit TRBD1. V dropped 8 bases and J dropped 8; count of bases not matched to a gene: 13. Germline-derived CDR1 and CDR2 are LNHNV and YYDKDF (reference sequence). CDR3 length: 14 residues. The CDR3, as DNA: TGTGCCACCTGGGGGGGCAGGGGGCCGGACGGCTACACCTTC. Protein product: CATWGGRGPDGYTF. Full variable domain (remainder filled in from reference TRBV15 and TRBJ1-2): DAMVIQNPRYQVTQFGKPVTLSCSQTLNHNVMYWYQQKSSQAPKLLFHYYDKDFNNEADTPDNFQSRRPNTSFCFLDIRSPGLGDTAMYLCATWGGRGPDGYTFGSGTRLTVV.

The rearrangement uses TRBV27 and TRBJ2-3, with D possibly matching TRBD2 (6 bases). V dropped 8 bases and J dropped 1 base, with 13 bases sitting between them. The CDR3 consists of 14 residues. Germline V lookup: CDR1 MNHEY, CDR2 SMNVEV (reference sequence). CDR3 residues: CASATGVRTDTQYF. Written as DNA, the CDR3 is TGTGCCAGCGCCACGGGAGTTCGCACAGATACGCAGTATTTT.

CDR3 amino acids: CASSFGSEQFF. The CDR3 nucleotides are TGTGCCAGCAGCTTTGGCAGTGAGCAGTTCTTC. The chain couples TRBV11-3 to TRBJ2-1; D remains unclear. Germline V gives CDR1 SGHNT, CDR2 YENEEA. V lost 3 bases to trimming and J lost 9 bases, with 6 bases between them. The CDR3 covers 11 residues.

The rearrangement joins TRBV19 to TRBJ2-2; 7 nucleotides line up with TRBD1. Unmatched junction bases numbered 12, after V lost 7 bases and J lost 4 bases. Germline V gene lookup returns CDR1 LNHDA and CDR2 SQIVND (reference sequence). The CDR3 loop spans 16 amino acids. Here the CDR3 reads CASTQAGTESTGELFF. As DNA, the CDR3 is TGTGCCAGTACACAAGCCGGGACAGAGAGCACCGGGGAGCTGTTTTTT.

The chain recombines TRBV4-3 with TRBJ1-2, with a tentative D call TRBD1 (6 bases). Trimming pared 2 bases from V and 7 bases from J, leaving 17 bases between. Germline lookup yields CDR1 LGHNA and CDR2 YSLEER. The CDR3 totals 15 residues. CDR3 amino acids: CASSQQTARGSGYTF. DNA of the CDR3: TGCGCCAGCAGCCAACAGACAGCAAGGGGGTCTGGCTACACCTTC.

This clone was recorded a few times. The gene calls are TRBV7-9 and TRBJ1-3, with D possibly TRBD1 on 5 matching bases. V was shortened by 1 base and J by 9 bases, with 22 bases between the two germline ends. This CDR3 contains 17 residues. The V gene's germline CDR1 is SEHNR and CDR2 FQNEAQ (reference sequence). The CDR3 DNA reads as TGTGCCAGCAGCTTAGTACAGGCCGCCCTCCTCGGCGCCACCATATATTTT. It specifies CASSLVQAALLGATIYF.

The V gene is TRBV11-2, the J gene TRBJ1-6; D is unresolved. The CDR3 is made up of 15 amino acids. V lost 0 bases and J 7 bases, leaving 10 bases between the germline ends. CDR1 is SGHAT and CDR2 is FQNNGV in the germline V gene. Written as DNA, the CDR3 is TGTGCCAGCAGCTTAGACCTGGGGAGGAATTCACCCCTCCACTTT. It translates to CASSLDLGRNSPLHF.

The sample holds a few counts of this clone. The J gene is TRBJ2-2, the V gene TRBV5-6, with 11 bases identical to TRBD2. The trim removed 3 bases at V and 6 bases at J, leaving 7 bases unmatched. The CDR3 runs to 16 residues. Germline V lookup: CDR1 SGHDT, CDR2 YYEEEE. The CDR3 protein is CASSSPGLADSGELFF. The CDR3 bases are TGTGCCAGCAGCTCCCCGGGACTAGCGGATTCCGGGGAGCTGTTTTTT.

This clone was seen just once. The genes are TRBV9 and TRBJ2-1, with D perhaps matching TRBD2 (6 bases). CDR3 length: 14 amino acids. V was pared by 0 bases and J by 6 bases, with 10 bases between. Germline CDR1 reads SGDLS; CDR2 reads YYNGEE. CDR3 sequence: CASSVASSANEQFF. CDR3 nucleotides: TGTGCCAGCAGCGTAGCGTCTAGCGCCAATGAGCAGTTCTTC.

V usage is TRBV18 and J usage is TRBJ1-1; D is possibly TRBD1 (5 bases). Trimming took 3 bases from V and 2 from J, leaving 7 bases between them. The CDR3 has 13 amino acids. Looked up from germline, CDR1 is KGHSH and CDR2 is LQKENI. As DNA, the CDR3 is TGTGCCAGCTCACCGGACATTAACACTGAAGCTTTCTTT. Residues: CASSPDINTEAFF. The whole variable domain, filled in from reference TRBV18 and TRBJ1-1, reads NAGVMQNPRHLVRRRGQEARLRCSPMKGHSHVYWYRQLPEEGLKFMVYLQKENIIDESGMPKERFSAEFPKEGPSILRIQQVVRGDSAAYFCASSPDINTEAFFGQGTRLTVV.